The clone carrying this T cell receptor beta chain was picked up a small number of times. Source study methods: The assay estimated nucleated cells by amplifying reference gene primers. Profiling relied on immunoSEQ multiplex PCR, and the TCRdb table lists in-frame clones only, not all of them. For V, J and clone size, that table is used; D and trimming come from the DNA. The sample gives some 97,000 clones, roughly 90% of which show up once; around 0.94% is in the top ten. The CDR3 runs 14 residues. V lost 0 bases to trimming and J lost 9 bases, with 13 bases between them. CDR1 and CDR2 from the germline V gene are SGHRS and YFSETQ. This sample is part of a study of blood T cell repertoires in COVID-19. Study summary: T cells, B-cell-depleted T cells, or PBMCs provided the cDNA or gDNA that served as material.

This TCR derives from a man aged 60 to 69 with acute or convalescent COVID-19. The rearrangement links TRBV5-1 to TRBJ2-1; D ambiguous. Sequences were obtained from peripheral blood. In DNA, the CDR3 is TGCGCCAGCAGCTTGGAGCTGACAATGGGTGAGCAGTTCTTC. This codes for CASSLELTMGEQFF.